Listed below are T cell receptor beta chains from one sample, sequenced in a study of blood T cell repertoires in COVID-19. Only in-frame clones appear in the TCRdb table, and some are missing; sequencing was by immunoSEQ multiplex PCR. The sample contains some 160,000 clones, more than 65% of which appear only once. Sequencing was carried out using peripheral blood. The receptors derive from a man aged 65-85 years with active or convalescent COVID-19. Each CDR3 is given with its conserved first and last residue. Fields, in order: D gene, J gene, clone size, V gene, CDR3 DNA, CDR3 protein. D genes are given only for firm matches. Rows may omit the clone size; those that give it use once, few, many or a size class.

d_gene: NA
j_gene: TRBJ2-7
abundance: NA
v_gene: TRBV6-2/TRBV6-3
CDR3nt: TGTGCCAGCAGTTATCCCGGGACTGGGAATGTGGAGCAGTACTTC
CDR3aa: CASSYPGTGNVEQYF

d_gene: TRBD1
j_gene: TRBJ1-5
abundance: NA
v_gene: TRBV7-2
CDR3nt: TGTGCCAGCAGCCCGCGGACAGGGGGTAATCAGCCCCAGCATTTT
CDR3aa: CASSPRTGGNQPQHF

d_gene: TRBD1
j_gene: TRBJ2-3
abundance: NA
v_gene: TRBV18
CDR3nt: TGTGCCAGCTCACCCCTCCATCGACAGGGTTTGACAGATACGCAGTATTTT
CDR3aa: CASSPLHRQGLTDTQYF

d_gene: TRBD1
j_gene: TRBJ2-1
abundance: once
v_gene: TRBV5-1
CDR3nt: TGCGCCAGCAGTCGACAGGGGGGCCGTGAGCAGTTCTTC
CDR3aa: CASSRQGGREQFF

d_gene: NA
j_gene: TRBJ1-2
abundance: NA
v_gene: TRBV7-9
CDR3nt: TGTGCCAGCAGCCGAAGACAGGACTATGGCTACACCTTC
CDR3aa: CASSRRQDYGYTF

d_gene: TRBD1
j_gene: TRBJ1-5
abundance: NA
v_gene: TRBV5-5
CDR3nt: TGTGCCAGCAGCCCCAGGACAGGACTTCTGGGCAATCAGCCCCAGCATTTT
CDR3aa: CASSPRTGLLGNQPQHF

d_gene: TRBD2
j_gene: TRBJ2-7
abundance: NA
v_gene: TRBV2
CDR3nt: TGTGCCAGCAGAAGAGGCCTAGCGGGAGCTTTTGAGCAGTACTTC
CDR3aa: CASRRGLAGAFEQYF

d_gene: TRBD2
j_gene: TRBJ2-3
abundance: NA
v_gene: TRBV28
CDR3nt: TGTGCCAGCTTTTCCCCTACGGTAGCGGGACCCACAGATACGCAGTATTTT
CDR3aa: CASFSPTVAGPTDTQYF

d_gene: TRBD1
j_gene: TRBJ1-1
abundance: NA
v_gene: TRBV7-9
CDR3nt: TGTGCCAGCAGACCCCCGACAGGGTTGAACACTGAAGCTTTCTTT
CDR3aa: CASRPPTGLNTEAFF

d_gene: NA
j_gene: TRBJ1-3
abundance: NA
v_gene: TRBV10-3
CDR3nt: TGTGCCATCAGTGGACTCATCTCTGGAAACACCATATATTTT
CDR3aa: CAISGLISGNTIYF

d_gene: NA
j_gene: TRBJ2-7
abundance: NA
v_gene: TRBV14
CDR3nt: TGTGCCAGCAGCCAAGCGGGGGTCGGCTACGAGCAGTACTTC
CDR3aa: CASSQAGVGYEQYF

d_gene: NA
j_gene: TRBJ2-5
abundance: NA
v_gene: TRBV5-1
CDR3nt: TGCGCCAGCAGCTTGACTCAAGAGACCCAGTACTTC
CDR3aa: CASSLTQETQYF

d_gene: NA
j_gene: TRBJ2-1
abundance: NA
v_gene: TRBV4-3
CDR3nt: TGCGCCAGCAGCCAAGAACAGAGCTCCTACAATGAGCAGTTCTTC
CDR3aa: CASSQEQSSYNEQFF

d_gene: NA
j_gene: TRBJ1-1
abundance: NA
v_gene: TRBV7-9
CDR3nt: TGTGCCAGCAGCTTAGCTGGGGGGGCGACTGAAGCTTTCTTT
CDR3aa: CASSLAGGATEAFF

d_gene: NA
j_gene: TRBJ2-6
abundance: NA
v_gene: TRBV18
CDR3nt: TGTGCCAGCTCACCACAGGACTTTAGCTCTGGGGCCAACGTCCTGACTTTC
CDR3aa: CASSPQDFSSGANVLTF

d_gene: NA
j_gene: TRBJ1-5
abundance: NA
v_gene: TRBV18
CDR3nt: TGTGCCAGCTCAGCCGACGTGTCGGGTCAGCCCCAGCATTTT
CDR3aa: CASSADVSGQPQHF

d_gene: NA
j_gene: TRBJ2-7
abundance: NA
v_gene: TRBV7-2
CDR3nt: TGTGCCAGCAGCGTCAGAAGGGGTGGGGAGCAGTACTTC
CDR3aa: CASSVRRGGEQYF

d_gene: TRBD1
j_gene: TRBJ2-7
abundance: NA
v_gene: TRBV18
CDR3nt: TGTGCCAGCTCACCAAGGACAGGGTCCGCCTACGAGCAGTACTTC
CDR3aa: CASSPRTGSAYEQYF

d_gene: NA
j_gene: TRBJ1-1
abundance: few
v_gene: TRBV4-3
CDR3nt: TGCGCCAGCAGCCCGGACAAGATGAACACTGAAGCTTTCTTT
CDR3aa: CASSPDKMNTEAFF

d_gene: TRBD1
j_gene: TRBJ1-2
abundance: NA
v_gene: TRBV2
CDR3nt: TGTGCCAGCAGTACGAGGAGACAGGGGGCCTCCGACTATGGCTACACCTTC
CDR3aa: CASSTRRQGASDYGYTF

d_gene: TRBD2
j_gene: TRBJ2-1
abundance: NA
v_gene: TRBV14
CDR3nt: TGTGCCAGCAGCCCTCGAACTAGCGCTTACAATGAGCAGTTCTTC
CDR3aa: CASSPRTSAYNEQFF

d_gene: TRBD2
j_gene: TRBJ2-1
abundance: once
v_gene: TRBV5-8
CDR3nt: TGTGCCAGTTCCCGCCCGCTAGCGGGGGGGTTTGAGCAGTTCTTC
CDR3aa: CASSRPLAGGFEQFF

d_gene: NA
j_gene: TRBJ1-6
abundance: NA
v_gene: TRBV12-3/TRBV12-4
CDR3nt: TGTGCCAGCAGTTATACCTATAATTCACCCCTCCACTTT
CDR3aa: CASSYTYNSPLHF

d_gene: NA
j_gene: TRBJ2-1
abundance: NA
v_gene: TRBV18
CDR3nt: TGTGCCAGCTCACCAATTCTGGGGAGCTCCTACAATGAGCAGTTCTTC
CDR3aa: CASSPILGSSYNEQFF

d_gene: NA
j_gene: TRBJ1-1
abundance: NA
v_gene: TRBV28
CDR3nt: TGTGCCAGCAGTCTACAGGGTTTTAGAGCTTTCTTT
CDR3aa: CASSLQGFRAFF

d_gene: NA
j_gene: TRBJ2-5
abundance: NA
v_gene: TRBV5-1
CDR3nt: TGCGCCAGCAGCTTGAAACAATCCCAAGAGACCCAGTACTTC
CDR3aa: CASSLKQSQETQYF

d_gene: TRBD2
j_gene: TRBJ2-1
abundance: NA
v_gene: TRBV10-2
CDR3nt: TGCGCCGGCGGGCAGCGGGGGGTATTAGAGCAGTTCTTC
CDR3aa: CAGGQRGVLEQFF

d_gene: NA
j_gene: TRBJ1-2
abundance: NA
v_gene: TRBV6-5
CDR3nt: TGTGCCAGCAGCGTATTGGGGGGGGGCTACACCTTC
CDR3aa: CASSVLGGGYTF

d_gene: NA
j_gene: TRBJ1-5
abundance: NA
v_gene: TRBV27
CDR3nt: TGTGCCAGCAGTCCCTGGCCCTTGGCAAAGCAGCCCCAGCATTTT
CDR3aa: CASSPWPLAKQPQHF

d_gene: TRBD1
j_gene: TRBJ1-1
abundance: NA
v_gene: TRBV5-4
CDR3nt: TGTGCCAGCAGCCAAAGACAGGGGTTGAGCACTGAAGCTTTCTTT
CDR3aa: CASSQRQGLSTEAFF

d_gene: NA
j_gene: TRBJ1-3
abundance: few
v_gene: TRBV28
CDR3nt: TGTGCCAGCAGTTTAGTAGGAAACACCATATATTTT
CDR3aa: CASSLVGNTIYF

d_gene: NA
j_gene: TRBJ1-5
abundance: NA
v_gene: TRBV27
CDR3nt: TGTGCCAGCAGTTCGTATAGCAATCAGCCCCAGCATTTT
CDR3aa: CASSSYSNQPQHF

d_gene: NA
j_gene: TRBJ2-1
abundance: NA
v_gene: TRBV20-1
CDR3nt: TGCAGTGCTAGTGTGCCGGGGCGGGGGCGTGAGCAGTTCTTC
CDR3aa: CSASVPGRGREQFF

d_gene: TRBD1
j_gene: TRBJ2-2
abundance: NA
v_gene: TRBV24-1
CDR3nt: TGTGCCACCAGTGACCAGGACAGGGAATTAGGGGAGCTGTTTTTT
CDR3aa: CATSDQDRELGELFF

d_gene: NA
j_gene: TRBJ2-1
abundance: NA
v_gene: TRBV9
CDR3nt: TGTGCCAGCAGCGTAGTTGCGAGTACGAGAGAGCAGTTCTTC
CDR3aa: CASSVVASTREQFF

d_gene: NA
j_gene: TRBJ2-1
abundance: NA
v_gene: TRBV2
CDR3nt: TGTGCCAGCAGTCGGACAGCTACCTCCTACAATGAGCAGTTCTTC
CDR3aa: CASSRTATSYNEQFF

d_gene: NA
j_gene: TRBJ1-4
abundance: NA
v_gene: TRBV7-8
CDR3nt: TGTGCCAGCAGCTTAGACCTGTGGGGCTCGACTAATGAAAAACTGTTTTTT
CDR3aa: CASSLDLWGSTNEKLFF

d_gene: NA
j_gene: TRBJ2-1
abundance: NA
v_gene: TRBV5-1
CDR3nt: TGCGCCAGCAGCAAGCAGGCCTTAGATGAGCAGTTCTTC
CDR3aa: CASSKQALDEQFF